These T cell receptor beta chains were read from a single sample in a study of cytomegalovirus exposure and HLA in healthy donors. Clones were read by immunoSEQ multiplex PCR, and TCRdb kept only the in-frame ones, dropping some. Of over 90,000 clones in the sample, approximately 71% were seen once. The specimen sequenced was PBMCs. The receptors originated from a male donor in good health and CMV-seropositive. Both conserved end residues are part of each CDR3. The order of the fields is J gene, D gene, V gene, clone size, CDR3 protein, CDR3 DNA. A D gene is named only where the DNA matches it firmly. Clone size is not always given. Where it is, it says once, few, many or a class for expanded clones.

TRBJ1-1 TRBD1 TRBV18 . CASSPGTGAMNTEAFF TGTGCCAGCTCGCCAGGGACAGGAGCCATGAACACTGAAGCTTTCTTT
TRBJ1-1 TRBD1 TRBV9 . CASSSRQGSRTFF TGTGCCAGCAGCTCCCGACAGGGGTCGAGGACTTTCTTT
TRBJ1-5 TRBD1 TRBV11-2 . CASSFDRGGNQPQHF TGTGCCAGCAGCTTCGACAGGGGGGGCAATCAGCCCCAGCATTTT
TRBJ1-3 . TRBV7-8 once CASGGRGLTGNTIYF TGTGCCAGCGGGGGGCGGGGGCTTACTGGAAACACCATATATTTT
TRBJ2-3 TRBD1 TRBV28 . CASSWDRLADTQYF TGTGCCAGCAGTTGGGACAGGTTGGCTGATACGCAGTATTTT
TRBJ2-7 TRBD1 TRBV18 few CASYGTGYNIYF TGTGCCAGCTACGGGACAGGGTATAACATTTATTTC
TRBJ2-2 TRBD2 TRBV9 . CASSVRGLAGVGNTGELFF TGTGCCAGCAGCGTCCGAGGTCTAGCGGGAGTGGGGAACACCGGGGAGCTGTTTTTT
TRBJ2-7 TRBD1 TRBV20-1 . CRPTGVDEQYF TGCAGGCCAACAGGGGTTGACGAGCAGTACTTC
TRBJ2-2 TRBD1 TRBV19 . CASSESVGTANTGELFF TGTGCCAGTAGTGAGTCTGTAGGGACAGCCAACACCGGGGAGCTGTTTTTT
TRBJ2-7 . TRBV15 . CATSKTSSYEQYF TGTGCCACCAGCAAGACTAGCTCCTACGAGCAGTACTTC
TRBJ2-3 TRBD1 TRBV4-1 . CASSQDGRGQGDTQYF TGCGCCAGCAGCCAAGATGGCAGGGGGCAAGGAGATACGCAGTATTTT
TRBJ2-2 TRBD1 TRBV4-3 . CASSQHRGGTGELFF TGCGCCAGCAGCCAACACAGGGGCGGCACCGGGGAGCTGTTTTTT
TRBJ1-6 TRBD1 TRBV7-2 . CASSSRKGQGTLNSPLHF TGTGCCAGCAGCTCTCGGAAGGGACAGGGGACCCTTAATTCACCCCTCCACTTT
TRBJ1-1 . TRBV5-1 once CASSLRGNTEAFF TGCGCCAGCAGCTTGCGGGGGAACACTGAAGCTTTCTTT
TRBJ1-6 . TRBV13 . CASSWTAYNSPLHF TGTGCCAGCAGCTGGACAGCCTATAATTCACCCCTCCACTTT
TRBJ2-7 TRBD2 TRBV6-4 . CASSGGLAVTYEQYF TGTGCCAGCAGTGGGGGACTAGCCGTTACCTACGAGCAGTACTTC
TRBJ1-5 . TRBV18 . CASSSGQLNQPQHF TGTGCCAGCTCCTCAGGACAGCTAAATCAGCCCCAGCATTTT
TRBJ1-6 . TRBV27 . CASSLNTAGSPLHF TGTGCCAGCAGTTTAAACACCGCGGGATCACCCCTCCACTTT
TRBJ2-3 . TRBV29-1 . CSVEGPDTQYF TGCAGCGTTGAGGGGCCAGATACGCAGTATTTT
TRBJ2-1 . TRBV7-2 . CASSLSGSSYNEQFF TGTGCCAGCAGCCTTAGCGGTAGCTCCTACAATGAGCAGTTCTTC
TRBJ2-3 . TRBV29-1 . CSVGARTDTQYF TGCAGCGTTGGGGCTCGCACAGATACGCAGTATTTT
TRBJ2-1 TRBD2 TRBV6-5 . CASRTGTRINEQFF TGTGCCAGTCGGACCGGGACTAGGATCAATGAGCAGTTCTTC
TRBJ1-2 TRBD1 TRBV9 . CASSSRQGFSDGYTF TGTGCCAGCAGCTCACGACAGGGATTCTCTGATGGCTACACCTTC
TRBJ2-2 TRBD2 TRBV4-1 . CASSQAGGPPGELFF TGCGCCAGCAGCCAGGCGGGAGGGCCCCCCGGGGAGCTGTTTTTT
TRBJ1-1 . TRBV12-2 . CASRLRVEAFF TGTGCAAGTCGCCTGAGGGTTGAAGCTTTCTTT
TRBJ2-3 TRBD1 TRBV19 . CASSAGQGDSTDTQYF TGTGCCAGTAGTGCGGGACAGGGGGACAGCACAGATACGCAGTATTTT
TRBJ1-5 TRBD1 TRBV10-3 . CAISVGTVNSNQPQHF TGTGCCATCAGTGTGGGGACAGTCAATAGCAATCAGCCCCAGCATTTT
TRBJ1-2 . TRBV28 . CASSQGYGYTF TGTGCCAGCAGTCAGGGGTATGGCTACACCTTC
TRBJ2-2 . TRBV7-2 . CASSSGLYTGELFF TGTGCCAGCAGCTCAGGACTTTACACCGGGGAGCTGTTTTTT
TRBJ2-5 . TRBV7-7 . CASSYRGSLQETQYF TGTGCTAGCAGCTATAGAGGGAGTCTCCAAGAGACCCAGTACTTC
TRBJ2-5 TRBD2 TRBV15 few CATSRELAGSEATQYF TGTGCCACCAGCAGAGAACTAGCGGGTAGCGAGGCGACCCAGTACTTC
TRBJ2-1 . TRBV19 . CASTSGYNEQFF TGTGCCAGTACCAGCGGCTACAATGAGCAGTTCTTC
TRBJ2-4 TRBD2 TRBV29-1 . CSVDGLAGGNIQYF TGCAGCGTTGACGGACTAGCCGGCGGGAACATTCAGTACTTC
TRBJ1-4 . TRBV9 . CASSARGGGSNEKLFF TGTGCCAGCAGCGCCCGGGGCGGGGGGTCTAATGAAAAACTGTTTTTT
TRBJ2-3 TRBD2 TRBV6-6 . CASSYLASGNTDTQYF TGTGCCAGCAGTTACCTCGCTAGCGGGAACACAGATACGCAGTATTTT
TRBJ2-2 TRBD1 TRBV5-4 . CASSLDRGQVGELFF TGTGCCAGCAGCCTGGACAGGGGGCAGGTCGGGGAGCTGTTTTTT
TRBJ2-1 TRBD2 TRBV19 . CASSIDGLAGSTNEQFF TGTGCCAGTAGTATAGACGGGCTAGCGGGCTCTACTAATGAGCAGTTCTTC
TRBJ2-2 . TRBV19 . CASSIGGGELFF TGTGCCAGTAGTATAGGAGGCGGGGAGCTGTTTTTT
TRBJ2-3 TRBD2 TRBV29-1 once CSGLAGTDTQYF TGCAGTGGACTAGCGGGCACAGATACGCAGTATTTT
TRBJ2-3 . TRBV5-1 . CASSPPSQLTDTQYF TGCGCCAGCAGCCCTCCCTCACAGCTCACAGATACGCAGTATTTT
TRBJ2-6 . TRBV19 few CASTPYQQGNGANVLTF TGTGCCAGTACCCCTTATCAGCAGGGAAACGGGGCCAACGTCCTGACTTTC
TRBJ1-2 . TRBV6-5 . CASSPGGRGGYGYTF TGTGCCAGCAGCCCCGGGGGTCGGGGCGGCTATGGCTACACCTTC
TRBJ2-7 . TRBV28 . CASRRAGAYEQYF TGTGCCAGCAGACGCGCAGGGGCCTACGAGCAGTACTTC
TRBJ1-2 TRBD1 TRBV15 . CATSRDRHSRPGQGDDGYTF TGTGCCACCAGCAGAGATCGACACTCACGACCGGGACAGGGGGACGATGGCTACACCTTC
TRBJ2-7 . TRBV7-2 . CASSWGAYEQYF TGTGCCAGCAGCTGGGGCGCCTACGAGCAGTACTTC
TRBJ1-2 . TRBV7-8 few CASSLGQNYGYTF TGTGCCAGCAGCTTAGGCCAGAACTATGGCTACACCTTC
TRBJ2-1 . TRBV11-2 . CASSLSPQGSVYNEQFF TGTGCCAGCAGCTTAAGCCCCCAGGGGTCGGTGTACAATGAGCAGTTCTTC
TRBJ2-3 TRBD2 TRBV29-1 . CSAPGTSGTTSTDTQYF TGCAGCGCCCCGGGAACTAGCGGGACCACTAGCACAGATACGCAGTATTTT
TRBJ2-7 TRBD2 TRBV5-5 . CASISGTSGPYEQYF TGTGCCAGTATATCCGGGACTAGCGGACCCTACGAGCAGTACTTC
TRBJ2-5 . TRBV2 . CASTRDLGETQYF TGTGCCAGCACTCGGGATCTTGGCGAGACCCAGTACTTC
TRBJ1-2 . TRBV14 . CASSQGGNLNYGYTF TGTGCCAGCAGCCAGGGAGGGAACCTTAACTATGGCTACACCTTC
TRBJ2-7 . TRBV6-5 . CASSYSVGGLTYEQYF TGTGCCAGCAGTTACTCTGTTGGGGGACTGACTTACGAGCAGTACTTC